The source of this T cell receptor (beta chain) is a study of beta chain features in type 1 diabetes. What was sequenced were expressed TCRB transcripts, since all of the isolated RNA had been reverse transcribed. An average roughly 3.6 million reads came from naive, central memory and regulatory T cell samples. Using immunoSEQ multiplex PCR, the repertoire was profiled, and TCRdb retains in-frame clones only, with some absent. The data show 240,000 or so clones, around a quarter seen once. J lost 6 bases, V lost 5 bases, and 8 bases had no gene match. The CDR3 totals 15 residues. In germline, CDR1 is SGHTA, CDR2 FQGNSA. This clone has more than one count but fewer than ten. On average, the one heparinised blood draw given by each donor was approximately 100 mL.

The sample comprised central memory CD4+ T cells from blood. The TCR was taken from a man aged 25 to 40 in good health. This sequence joins TRBV7-2 and TRBJ1-5, with 9 bases identical to TRBD1. This CDR3 is CASSPWGQGTQPQHF. The DNA for the CDR3 is TGTGCCAGCAGCCCCTGGGGACAGGGCACTCAGCCCCAGCATTTT.